This T cell receptor (beta chain) comes out of a study of blood T cell repertoires in COVID-19. Background on the study: Spain, Italy and the United States supplied samples that represented acute and convalescent COVID-19. Nucleic acid was either cDNA or gDNA, and it came from T cells, B-cell-depleted T cells, or PBMCs.

Germline lookup yields CDR1 ENHRY and CDR2 SYGVKD. The CDR3 length is 17 residues. Trimming removed 3 bases at V and 1 base at J, with 19 bases between. Clinical histories supplied by participants themselves formed the basis of cohort assignment. Symptom resolution, clearance, or two negative PCRs marked donors in Cohort 3 as recovered. TCRdb's copy holds only in-frame clones and misses some; the assay was immunoSEQ multiplex PCR. The table shows 150,000 to 200,000 clones, with about 88% occurring only once. The chain has TRBV10-3 and TRBJ2-7; the D is unclear. The sequenced material came from PBMCs or T cells enriched from blood (not recorded which). This sequence originates from a woman under 30 who had recovered from COVID-19. The CDR3 region has the DNA TGTGCCATCAGTGATATAATATCCGGGTTACTATCCTACGAGCAGTACTTC. Translating it yields CAISDIISGLLSYEQYF.